This T cell receptor (beta chain) was captured by sequencing in a study of blood T cell repertoires in COVID-19. The overall study: Sources were T cells, B-cell-depleted T cells, or PBMCs; the material itself was cDNA or gDNA.

Seattle researchers signed up patients amid active infection and tracked them longitudinally. Authors' processing steps: The assay estimated nucleated cells by amplifying reference gene primers. Profiled with immunoSEQ multiplex PCR; TCRdb holds only in-frame clones, not every one. V, J and clone size were drawn from that table, and D and trimming were deduced from the DNA. This table holds over 200,000 clones, roughly nine tenths found once. Looked up from germline, CDR1 is SGHTA and CDR2 is FQGNSA. CDR3 length: 15 residues. V dropped 5 bases and J dropped 2; count of bases not matched to a gene: 5. This sequence was found in a man between 60 and 70 years old with COVID-19, enrolled during active disease. The sequenced sample was peripheral blood. The V gene is TRBV7-2, the J gene TRBJ2-7, with 11 bases fitting TRBD2. The CDR3, as DNA: TGTGCCAGCAGCGCCTCACTAGCGGGAGCCTACGAGCAGTACTTC. Protein sequence: CASSASLAGAYEQYF.